This paragraph covers one T cell receptor (beta chain) sequence. Its specificity is unknown. This entry comes from a study of a mutant IDH1 vaccine in newly diagnosed glioma. Study overall: Vaccine administration was initiated 4-6 weeks following radiotherapy alone, or with temozolomide cycles.

Time point defined: week 23, last vaccination. The vaccine gave 300 ug of a 20-mer mutant IDH1 peptide subcutaneously per dose. The CDR3 runs to 15 residues. The repertoire was sequenced with immunoSEQ multiplex PCR; TCRdb's copy has only in-frame clones and lacks some. This sample has about 28,000 clones, with about four fifths found just once. The receptor's source is a woman under 40 with glioma. This material consisted of PBMCs, taken from a glioma patient whose treatment included an IDH1 peptide vaccine. This chain uses TRBV21-1 with TRBJ2-7; the D call TRBD2 from the table was never checked on the DNA. TRBV21-1 is a documented pseudogene. DNA of the CDR3: TGTGCCAGCAGCAAAGTCCTGATGGGAGCCTACGAGCAGTACTTC. It specifies CASSKVLMGAYEQYF.